This passage covers 5 T cell receptor beta chains from one sample sequenced in a study of neurological immune-mediated disorders. TCRdb reprocessed the 5' RACE reads via MiXCR and lists one record per CDR3 protein. The table shows tens of thousands of distinct CDR3 sequences, with under 4.5% occurring only once. The sample taken for sequencing was PBMCs. These receptors all come from a woman between 45 and 60 years old with multiple sclerosis.

This clonotype was counted ten times or more. The chain recombines TRBV18 with TRBJ2-7; no reliable D call. CDR1 and CDR2 from the germline V gene are KGHSH and LQKENI. This CDR3 has 16 residues. V was trimmed by 0 bases and J by 7 bases, leaving 19 bases between them. The CDR3 coding sequence is TGTGCCAGCTCACCACCCAAGAGACACCAACCTTCAGAGCAGTACTTC. Protein sequence: CASSPPKRHQPSEQYF.

This clonotype was seen many times. This chain uses TRBV2 with TRBJ2-3, with D perhaps being TRBD1 or TRBD2 (5 bases each). The germline gives CDR1 SNHLY, CDR2 FYNNEI. The CDR3 is made up of 12 amino acids. Trimming took off 8 bases at V and 7 bases at J, with 13 bases between the two ends. The CDR3 protein is CASGDARYTQYF. In DNA form, the CDR3 reads TGTGCCAGCGGGGACGCGAGATATACGCAGTATTTT.

This clonotype was counted many times. The chain uses TRBV4-1 and TRBJ1-5; D may be TRBD1 (6 bases). The ends were cut back, 6 bases at V and 5 bases at J, with 35 bases in the middle. The germline V gene encodes CDR1 MGHRA and CDR2 YSYEKL. This CDR3 comprises 21 residues. The CDR3 sequence: CASSPLSPGQSLLVRDQPQHF. The CDR3 region has the DNA TGCGCCAGCAGTCCCTTATCGCCTGGACAGTCGTTGTTGGTAAGGGATCAGCCCCAGCATTTT.

This clonotype was recorded at least ten times. The V gene is TRBV5-1, the J gene TRBJ2-3, with TRBD1 identical over 7 bases. With V trimmed by 4 bases and J by 5 bases, 10 bases remained unmatched. The germline V gene has CDR1 SGHRS and CDR2 YFSETQ. The CDR3 extends over 15 amino acids. The CDR3 loop is CASSPGQVPGDTQYF. As DNA, the CDR3 is TGCGCCAGCAGCCCAGGACAGGTACCAGGAGATACGCAGTATTTT.

This clonotype appeared many times. The genes are TRBV20-1 and TRBJ2-3; 12 bases map to TRBD1. The CDR3 length is 15 residues. With V trimmed by 5 bases and J by 4 bases, 7 bases remained unmatched. The V gene's germline CDR1 is DFQATT and CDR2 SNEGSKA (reference sequence). The CDR3 nucleotides are TGCAGTGCTGATCCCGGGACAGGGGGCCCAGATACGCAGTATTTT. Translation gives CSADPGTGGPDTQYF.